A few counts support the clone carrying this TCR beta chain. During its preparation, the TCRbeta library received unique molecular identifiers. TCRdb reprocessed the PCR reads via MiXCR and lists one record per CDR3 protein. The repertoire has approximately 340,000 distinct CDR3 sequences, 10% to 13% of them found once; the top ten carry 2% to 3%. This record comes from a study of T-cell reconstitution after alpha-beta-depleted transplantation in children. The germline gives CDR1 SGHAT, CDR2 FQNNGV. The CDR3 has 14 amino acids. J lost 4 bases, V lost 5 bases, and 4 bases had no gene match. The origin of this receptor is a human donor who donated a stem cell graft to a child with acute lymphoblastic leukemia. This rearrangement joins TRBV11-2 to TRBJ1-5; 8 positions match TRBD1. Source: PBMCs from the stem cell graft donor, taken from the stem cell graft. The CDR3 DNA follows: TGTGCCAGCAGCGCAGGGGGCCTTAATCAGCCCCAGCATTTT. It codes for CASSAGGLNQPQHF.